Reported below is one TCR beta chain. The antigen remains undetermined. The ends were cut back, 7 bases at V and 3 bases at J, with 16 bases in the middle. The CDR3 spans 15 residues. Germline CDR1 reads MNHNS; CDR2 reads SASEGT. These data come from a study of cytomegalovirus exposure and HLA in healthy donors. General study findings and limits: The finding came from a later analysis; first-cohort TCR clusters tended to co-occur in the approximately 120 validation repertoires.

TCRdb keeps only in-frame clones here, not all; method: immunoSEQ multiplex PCR. Of roughly 120,000 clones detected, 88% appear once; the ten largest clones hold more than 1.5%. V gene TRBV6-1 combines with J gene TRBJ2-4; possibly TRBD2 for D (5 bases). Sequenced sample: PBMCs. The receptor was isolated from a man younger than 35 in good health and CMV-seronegative. CDR3 nucleotide sequence: TGTGCCAGCAAGGGTTTCGGGGAAGGCAAAAACATTCAGTACTTC. Amino acid sequence: CASKGFGEGKNIQYF.